This record concerns one TCR beta chain sequence. This clone was seen once. Its binding antigen is unknown. Base qualities are not at hand, and no much larger clone is one base apart. V gives up 5 bases and J gives up 4 bases, and the segment between their germline ends measures 12 bases. The CDR3 runs 14 amino acids, cysteine and phenylalanine included. Just the 42-base CDR3 DNA is kept, in frame starting at base 1. Reading the germline V gene (reference sequence) gives CDR1 SEHNR and CDR2 FQNEAQ. The sample is drawn from a study of control samples from healthy donors and cancer patients (dated by TCRdb to about 2020). Library preparation employed the immunoSEQ multiplex PCR assay. Sourced from immuneACCESS, this table was stored by TCRdb with only in-frame sequences that have V and J called. A share of the clones is absent; for the studies checked, an unresolved V gene accounts for under half, and the remainder has no known explanation. The sample table shows tens of thousands of clones, and 91% are seen once. The ten largest clones take up approximately 15% of the sample.

The sequenced material came from blood. This sequence uses TRBV7-9 and TRBJ1-5, with no confident D gene call. This sequence originates from a man younger than 40 in good health. The CDR3 region has the sequence CASSRAGINQPQHF. The nucleotide sequence is given as TGTGCCAGCAGCCGGGCCGGGATTAATCAGCCCCAGCATTTT.